This T cell receptor (beta chain) was sequenced in a study of blood T cell repertoires in COVID-19. The CDR3 extends over 16 amino acids. Germline CDR1 and CDR2: KGHSH and LQKENI. V trimming: 3 bases; J trimming: 3 bases; junction bases outside the gene matches: 8. This table comes from immunoSEQ multiplex PCR, and its TCRdb copy is limited to in-frame clones, with some not included. The table includes about 180,000 clones, just under 80% detected once. The rearrangement uses TRBV18 and TRBJ1-2; 9 bases match TRBD1. Sequenced: peripheral blood. The TCR originated in a man aged 65 to 85 with active or convalescent COVID-19. Here the CDR3 reads CASSPPSGQGHYGYTF. DNA of the CDR3: TGTGCCAGCTCACCCCCTTCGGGACAGGGACACTATGGCTACACCTTC.